Each of the 5 T cell receptor beta chains below was sequenced from the same sample in a study of T-cell reconstitution after alpha-beta-depleted transplantation in children. Unique molecular identifiers were used in preparing the TCRbeta library. One entry per CDR3 protein results from TCRdb running MiXCR on the PCR reads. The sample consists of about a million distinct CDR3 sequences, about 29% of them appearing once. This specimen consisted of PBMCs, mostly from graft donor cells, obtained 360 days after TCRalphabeta/CD19-depleted stem cell transplant. The source of these receptors is a boy in the first two years of life who had a stem cell transplant for SCID, so the T cells may come from the graft donor.

The sample holds a few counts of this clonotype. V and J are TRBV6-5 and TRBJ1-6; a weak D match, TRBD1 (6 bases). V was cut by 4 bases and J by 9 bases, with 13 bases left in between. This CDR3 comprises 14 residues. CDR1 and CDR2 (germline): MNHEY, SVGAGI. This chain's CDR3 is CASSFRQASSPLHF. The CDR3 DNA is TGTGCCAGCAGTTTCCGACAGGCGAGTTCACCCCTCCACTTT.

This clonotype was recorded a few times. This chain uses TRBV20-1 with TRBJ2-7; 7 nucleotides match TRBD1. CDR3 length: 12 amino acids. Germline V gene data show CDR1 as DFQATT and CDR2 as SNEGSKA (reference sequence). The CDR3 DNA is TGCAGCGGCCGGGACAGCGTTATCGAGCAGTACTTC. Translation gives CSGRDSVIEQYF.

This clonotype was recorded at least ten times. The chain joins TRBV7-2 to TRBJ2-7, with D hard to call. The germline gives CDR1 SGHTA, CDR2 FQGNSA. V was shortened by 5 bases and J by 0 bases, with 5 bases between the two germline ends. There are 12 residues in the CDR3. In nucleotides, the CDR3 is TGTGCCAGCAGCGCTCACTCCTACGAGCAGTACTTC. Protein: CASSAHSYEQYF. Complete variable domain (other parts from reference TRBV7-2 and TRBJ2-7): GAGVSQSPSNKVTEKGKDVELRCDPISGHTALYWYRQSLGQGLEFLIYFQGNSAPDKSGLPSDRFSAERTGGSVSTLTIQRTQQEDSAVYLCASSAHSYEQYFGPGTRLTVT.

V usage is TRBV2 and J usage is TRBJ2-5, with D possibly TRBD2 on 6 matching bases. The V gene's germline CDR1 is SNHLY and CDR2 FYNNEI. CDR3 length: 14 residues. The V end was cut by 6 bases, the J end by 3 bases, with 14 bases between. CDR3 nucleotide sequence: TGTGCCAGCAGAAGCCGGGAGACGAAAGAGACCCAGTACTTC. Amino acids: CASRSRETKETQYF.

This clonotype was detected a few times. The genes are TRBV20-1 and TRBJ2-7, with D unresolved. The CDR3 loop spans 12 amino acids. Germline V gives CDR1 DFQATT, CDR2 SNEGSKA (reference sequence). With 4 bases removed from V and 2 bases from J, the gap between germline ends came to 9 bases. DNA of the CDR3: TGCAGTGCTACGGCAGTAACCTACGAGCAGTACTTC. This encodes CSATAVTYEQYF.